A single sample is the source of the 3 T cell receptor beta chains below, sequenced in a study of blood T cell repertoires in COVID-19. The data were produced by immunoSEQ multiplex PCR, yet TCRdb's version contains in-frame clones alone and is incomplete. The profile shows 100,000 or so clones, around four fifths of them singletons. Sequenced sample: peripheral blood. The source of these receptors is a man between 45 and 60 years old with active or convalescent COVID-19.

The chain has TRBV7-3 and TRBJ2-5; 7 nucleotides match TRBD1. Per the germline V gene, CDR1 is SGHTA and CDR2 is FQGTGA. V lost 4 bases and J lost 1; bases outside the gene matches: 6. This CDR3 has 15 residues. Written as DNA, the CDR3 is TGTGCCAGCAGCTCATCCGGGACAGCCCAAGAGACCCAGTACTTC. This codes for CASSSSGTAQETQYF. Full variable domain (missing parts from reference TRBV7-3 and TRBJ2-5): GAGVSQTPSNKVTEKGKYVELRCDPISGHTALYWYRQSLGQGPEFLIYFQGTGAADDSGLPNDRFFAVRPEGSVSTLKIQRTERGDSAVYLCASSSSGTAQETQYFGPGTRLLVL.

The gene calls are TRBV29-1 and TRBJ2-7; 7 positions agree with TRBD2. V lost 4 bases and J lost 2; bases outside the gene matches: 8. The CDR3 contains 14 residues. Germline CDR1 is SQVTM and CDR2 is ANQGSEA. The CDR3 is CSVVPGTTPYEQYF. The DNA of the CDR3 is TGCAGCGTTGTACCGGGGACTACGCCCTACGAGCAGTACTTC.

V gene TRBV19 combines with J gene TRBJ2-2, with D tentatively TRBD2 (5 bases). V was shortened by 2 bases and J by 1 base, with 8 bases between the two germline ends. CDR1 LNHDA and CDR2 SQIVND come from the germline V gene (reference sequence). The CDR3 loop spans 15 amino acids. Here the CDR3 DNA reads TGTGCCAGTAGTATACGGGGAATGAACACCGGGGAGCTGTTTTTT. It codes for CASSIRGMNTGELFF.